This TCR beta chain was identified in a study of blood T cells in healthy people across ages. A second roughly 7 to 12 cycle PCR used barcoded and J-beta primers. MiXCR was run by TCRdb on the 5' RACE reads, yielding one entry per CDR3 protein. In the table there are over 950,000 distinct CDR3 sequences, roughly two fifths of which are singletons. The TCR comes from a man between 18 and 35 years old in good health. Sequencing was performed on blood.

In nucleotides, the CDR3 is TGCAGTGCTAGTCCCCCCCTAGCGGGGGTCGCAAATACGCAGTATTTT. Translating it yields CSASPPLAGVANTQYF. The chain uses TRBV20-1 and TRBJ2-3; 10 nucleotides match TRBD2. The ends lost 3 bases at V and 7 bases at J; junction bases unmatched: 13. The germline gives CDR1 DFQATT, CDR2 SNEGSKA (reference sequence). The CDR3 runs to 16 residues.